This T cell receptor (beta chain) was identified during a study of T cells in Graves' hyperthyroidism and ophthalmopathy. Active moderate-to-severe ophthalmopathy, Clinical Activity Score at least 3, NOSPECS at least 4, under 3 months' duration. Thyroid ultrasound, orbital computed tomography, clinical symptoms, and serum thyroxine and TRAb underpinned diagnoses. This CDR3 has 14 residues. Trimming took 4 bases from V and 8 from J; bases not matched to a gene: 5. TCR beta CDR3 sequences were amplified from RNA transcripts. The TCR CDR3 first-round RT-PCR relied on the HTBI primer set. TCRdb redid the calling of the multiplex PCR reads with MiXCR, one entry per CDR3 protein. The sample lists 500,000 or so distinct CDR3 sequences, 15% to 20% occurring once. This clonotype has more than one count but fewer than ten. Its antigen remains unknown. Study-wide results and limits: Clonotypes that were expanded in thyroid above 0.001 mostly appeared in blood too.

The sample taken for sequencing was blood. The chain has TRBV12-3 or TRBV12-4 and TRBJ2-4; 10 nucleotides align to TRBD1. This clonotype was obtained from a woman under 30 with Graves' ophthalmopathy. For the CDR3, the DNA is TGTGCCAGCAGTTCCCGGGACAGGGGTGACATTCAGTACTTC. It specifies CASSSRDRGDIQYF.